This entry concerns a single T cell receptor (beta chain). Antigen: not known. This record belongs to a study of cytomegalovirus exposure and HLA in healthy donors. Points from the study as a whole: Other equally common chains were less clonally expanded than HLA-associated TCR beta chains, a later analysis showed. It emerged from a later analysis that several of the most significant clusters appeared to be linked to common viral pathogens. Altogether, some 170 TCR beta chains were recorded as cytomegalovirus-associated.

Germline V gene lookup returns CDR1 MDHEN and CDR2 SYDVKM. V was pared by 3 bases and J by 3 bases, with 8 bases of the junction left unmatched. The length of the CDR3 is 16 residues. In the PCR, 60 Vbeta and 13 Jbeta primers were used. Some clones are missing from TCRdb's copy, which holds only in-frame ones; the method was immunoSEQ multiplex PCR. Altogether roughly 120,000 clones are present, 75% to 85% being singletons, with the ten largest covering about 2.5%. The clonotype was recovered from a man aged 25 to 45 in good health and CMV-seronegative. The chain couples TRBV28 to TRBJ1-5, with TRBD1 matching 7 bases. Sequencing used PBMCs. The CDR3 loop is CASSLGQPVDNQPQHF. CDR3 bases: TGTGCCAGCAGTTTGGGACAGCCAGTAGACAATCAGCCCCAGCATTTT.